This T cell receptor (beta chain) was retrieved from a study of Ad26.COV2.S vaccination and SARS-CoV-2 variants. Study summary: Once or twice, 56 days apart, Ad26.COV2.S was delivered intramuscularly.

On this clone: Its antigen is not identified.

Produced via immunoSEQ multiplex PCR; TCRdb's table is partial and in-frame only. The sample includes a few hundred thousand clones, 92% of them seen just once. This sample's treatment: some 20 received Ad26.COV2.S at low or high dose, single or two shots; 5 received placebo; per-sample allocation not given. Samples analyzed were those drawn on day 63 after the first vaccine or placebo injection. Study-wide points: Among vaccine recipients, spike-specific TCR breadth exceeded that of placebo recipients.

The sequencing here drew on peripheral blood, taken in a trial of Ad26.COV2.S vaccine versus placebo. This TCR derives from a person between 18 and 59 years old who received the Ad26.COV2.S COVID-19 vaccine or a placebo.

CDR3 residues: CASSLSPSGDYEQYF. CDR3 bases: TGCGCCAGCAGCTTGTCGCCTAGCGGGGACTACGAGCAGTACTTC. The chain carries TRBV5-1 and TRBJ2-7, with 9 positions matching TRBD2. The V segment lost 1 base and the J segment 3 bases; nucleotides outside the gene matches: 5. CDR1 and CDR2 (germline): SGHRS, YFSETQ. The CDR3 is 15 residues long. The full variable domain, with the rest looked up from reference TRBV5-1 and TRBJ2-7, is KAGVTQTPRYLIKTRGQQVTLSCSPISGHRSVSWYQQTPGQGLQFLFEYFSETQRNKGNFPGRFSGRQFSNSRSEMNVSTLELGDSALYLCASSLSPSGDYEQYFGPGTRLTVT.